The clone carrying this T cell receptor (beta chain) has only a few counts. Its antigen is currently unknown. These data originate in a study of CD8+ T cells in alopecia areata. Study-wide background: Tofacitinib ran for 6 to 18 months before 6 months off drug. Broader study findings: Normal scalp had lower clonality than lesional scalp, with alopecia totalis/universalis lesions showing this most strongly.

Extraction and reverse transcription of RNA yielded cDNA as the sequencing template. Profiled with immunoSEQ multiplex PCR; TCRdb holds only in-frame clones, not every one. The sample lists 35,000 to 45,000 clones, approximately 92% occurring once. Stated treatment: oral pan-JAK inhibitor, 5-10 mg twice daily. Germline CDR1 and CDR2: MDHEN and SYDVKM. CDR3 length: 13 amino acids. V was pared by 8 bases and J by 5 bases, with 4 bases of the junction left unmatched. This TCR derives from a human donor with alopecia areata. V usage is TRBV28 and J usage is TRBJ2-7, with 12 bases aligning to TRBD1. This material consisted of CD8+ T cells sorted from blood, taken at week 24, from a patient treated with tofacitinib. The CDR3, as DNA: TGTGCCAGCTCCGGGACAGGGGGCCACGAGCAGTACTTC. This codes for CASSGTGGHEQYF. The full variable domain, completed using reference TRBV28 and TRBJ2-7, is DVKVTQSSRYLVKRTGEKVFLECVQDMDHENMFWYRQDPGLGLRLIYFSYDVKMKEKGDIPEGYSVSREKKERFSLILESASTNQTSMYLCASSGTGGHEQYFGPGTRLTVT.